This T cell receptor (beta chain) was retrieved from a study of blood T cell repertoires in COVID-19. Study context: Nucleic acid was either cDNA or gDNA, and it came from T cells, B-cell-depleted T cells, or PBMCs.

Only in-frame clones appear in the TCRdb table, and some are missing; sequencing was by immunoSEQ multiplex PCR. The sample records around 47,000 clones, approximately 87% being singletons. This CDR3 is 16 amino acids long. V lost 4 bases, J lost 6 bases, and 12 bases stayed unmatched. CDR1 is SEHNR and CDR2 is FQNEAQ in the germline V gene (reference sequence). Sequenced: peripheral blood. This clonotype was obtained from a man aged 40-50 years with COVID-19, enrolled during active disease. The V call is TRBV7-9, the J call TRBJ1-2; 9 positions match TRBD1. CDR3 protein: CASSSRTGTGYNGYTF. The CDR3 DNA reads as TGTGCCAGCAGCTCCCGAACGGGGACAGGGTACAATGGCTACACCTTC.